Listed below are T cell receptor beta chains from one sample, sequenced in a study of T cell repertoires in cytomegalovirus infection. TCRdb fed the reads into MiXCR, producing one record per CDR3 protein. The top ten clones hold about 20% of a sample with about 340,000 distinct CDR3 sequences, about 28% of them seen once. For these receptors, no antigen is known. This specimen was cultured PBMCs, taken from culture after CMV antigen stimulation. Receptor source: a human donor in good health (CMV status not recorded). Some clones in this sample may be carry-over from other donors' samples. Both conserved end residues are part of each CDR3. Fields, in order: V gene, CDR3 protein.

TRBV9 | CASSVGLAGSYNEQFF
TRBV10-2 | CASSELNEQFF
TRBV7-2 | CASHDPSATNQETQYF
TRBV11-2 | CASSLEGGQWSNYGYTF
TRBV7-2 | CASSPNGYSYNEQFF
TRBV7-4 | CASSLGWAGNTEAFF
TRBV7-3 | CAGSPLGSSTDTQYF
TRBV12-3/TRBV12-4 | CASSDDRLNYGYTF
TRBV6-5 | CASSTLAEGGGTEAFF
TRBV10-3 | CAISATTSAQGAGGYTF
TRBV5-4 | CASSRWPSQETQYF
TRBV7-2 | CASRTPGINTGELFF
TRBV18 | CASSPPIGTQAEAFF
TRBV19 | CASSLQGSGEQFF
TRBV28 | CASREPVVYEQYF
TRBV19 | CASSLTGIDEQFF
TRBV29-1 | CSVAGQAREAFF